Listed here are 22 T cell receptor beta chains from one sample, sequenced in a study of blood T cell repertoires in COVID-19. The protocol was immunoSEQ multiplex PCR, while the TCRdb copy is restricted to in-frame clones and leaves out a portion. Of some 250,000 clones in the sample, more than 75% were seen once. What was sequenced was peripheral blood. Receptor source: a woman aged 60-70 years with COVID-19, enrolled during active disease.

The chain recombines TRBV10-2 with TRBJ1-1; D may be TRBD1 (6 bases). The V gene's germline CDR1 is WSHSY and CDR2 SAAADI. The V end was cut by 7 bases, the J end by 7 bases, with 13 bases between. The CDR3 is 12 residues long. The CDR3 nucleotides are TGCGCCAGCAAAGAATGGACAGATGAAGCTTTCTTT. Its translation is CASKEWTDEAFF.

The CDR3 loop reads CSAGYETQYF. The CDR3 region has the DNA TGCAGCGCCGGGTATGAGACCCAGTACTTC. The chain is built from TRBV29-1 and TRBJ2-5; D uncertain. Germline loops: CDR1 SQVTM, CDR2 ANQGSEA. With 7 bases removed from V and 5 bases from J, the gap between germline ends came to 8 bases. CDR3 length: 10 residues.

This chain uses TRBV6-5 with TRBJ2-5; weak D call: TRBD1 (5 bases). CDR1 MNHEY and CDR2 SVGAGI come from the germline V gene. V was shortened by 5 bases and J by 6 bases, with 10 bases between the two germline ends. The CDR3 contains 12 residues. As DNA, the CDR3 is TGTGCCAGCAGTCAGGGTTCTAAGACCCAGTACTTC. Amino acid sequence: CASSQGSKTQYF.

The chain is built from TRBV6-5 and TRBJ1-1; D is unresolved. The germline V gene encodes CDR1 MNHEY and CDR2 SVGAGI. The CDR3 consists of 12 residues. V lost 5 bases, J lost 0 bases, and 4 bases lay in between. The CDR3 loop reads CASSSVNTEAFF. As DNA, the CDR3 is TGTGCCAGCAGTAGCGTGAACACTGAAGCTTTCTTT.

On this clone itself: This sample also contains other DNA sequences that code for the same CDR3. The gene calls are TRBV29-1 and TRBJ2-7; D is possibly TRBD1 (7 bases). This CDR3 comprises 12 residues. Trimming stripped 7 bases from V and 0 bases from J, with 10 bases between. CDR1 is SQVTM and CDR2 is ANQGSEA in the germline V gene. CDR3 DNA: TGCAGCGGGAGGGACAGCTCCTACGAGCAGTACTTC. Its translation: CSGRDSSYEQYF.

The genes are TRBV28 and TRBJ1-4, with D possibly matching TRBD1 (5 bases). The V end lost 3 bases, the J end lost 4 bases, and 12 bases lay between the germline ends. Looked up from germline, CDR1 is MDHEN and CDR2 is SYDVKM. The CDR3 extends over 15 amino acids. CDR3 sequence (DNA): TGTGCCAGCAGTTTTCCGAGCCAGGGTAATGAAAAACTGTTTTTT. This gives the protein CASSFPSQGNEKLFF.

The chain combines TRBV3-1 (or the pseudogene TRBV3-2) with TRBJ1-2; D might be TRBD1 (6 bases). Germline V gene sequence: CDR1 LGHDT, CDR2 YNNKEL (reference sequence). The CDR3 is 16 amino acids. The ends were cut back, 0 bases at V and 8 bases at J, with 19 bases in the middle. CDR3 in DNA: TGTGCCAGCAGCCAAGATACCATGGGGGGGCCTGGGGGCTACACCTTC. Protein: CASSQDTMGGPGGYTF.

The chain employs TRBV9 and TRBJ1-5; no clear D gene. CDR3 length equals 15 residues. The germline V and J ends were trimmed by 0 bases and 2 bases, with 9 bases remaining between them. Per germline, CDR1 SGDLS and CDR2 YYNGEE. CDR3 sequence: CASSVGGLGNQPQHF. Here the CDR3 DNA reads TGTGCCAGCAGCGTAGGAGGGTTGGGCAATCAGCCCCAGCATTTT. Supplemented by reference TRBV9 and TRBJ1-5, the full variable domain reads DSGVTQTPKHLITATGQRVTLRCSPRSGDLSVYWYQQSLDQGLQFLIQYYNGEERAKGNILERFSAQQFPDLHSELNLSSLELGDSALYFCASSVGGLGNQPQHFGDGTRLSIL.

This chain joins TRBV28 and TRBJ1-2; 9 nucleotides agree with TRBD1. CDR1 is MDHEN, CDR2 SYDVKM, per germline. Unmatched junction bases numbered 6, after V lost 6 bases and J lost 7 bases. The CDR3 extends over 13 amino acids. The CDR3 loop reads CASRRTGASGYTF. CDR3 nucleotides: TGTGCCAGCAGGCGGACAGGGGCTTCTGGCTACACCTTC.

CDR3 region: CASSASTGRGTEAFF. The CDR3 region has the DNA TGTGCCAGCAGTGCCTCTACGGGGAGAGGGACTGAAGCTTTCTTT. V is TRBV28 and J is TRBJ1-1; D gene uncertain. The CDR3 spans 15 residues. Germline V lookup: CDR1 MDHEN, CDR2 SYDVKM. V was shortened by 5 bases and J by 5 bases, with 18 bases between the two germline ends.

This chain joins TRBV6-5 and TRBJ1-3; possible D gene TRBD1, 6 bases. The CDR3 loop spans 15 amino acids. Germline CDR1 reads MNHEY; CDR2 reads SVGAGI. Trimming shortened V by 5 bases and J by 0 bases, and 11 bases separated the two germline ends. The CDR3 protein is CASSNDRLSGNTIYF. CDR3 coding DNA: TGTGCCAGCAGTAACGACAGGCTCTCTGGAAACACCATATATTTT.

This chain links TRBV5-1 with TRBJ2-6; D possibly corresponds to TRBD2 (6 bases). The CDR3 length is 15 residues. Trimming removed 0 bases at V and 3 bases at J, with 7 bases between. The germline V gene encodes CDR1 SGHRS and CDR2 YFSETQ. CDR3 protein: CASSLVSGGANVLTF. CDR3 nucleotides: TGCGCCAGCAGCTTGGTTAGCGGTGGGGCCAACGTCCTGACTTTC. Together with reference TRBV5-1 and TRBJ2-6, the CDR3 gives the full variable domain: KAGVTQTPRYLIKTRGQQVTLSCSPISGHRSVSWYQQTPGQGLQFLFEYFSETQRNKGNFPGRFSGRQFSNSRSEMNVSTLELGDSALYLCASSLVSGGANVLTFGAGSRLTVL.

Only a few counts were recorded for this clone. The V and J genes are TRBV4-2 and TRBJ2-5, with D possibly being TRBD2 (5 bases). The CDR3 runs to 17 residues. The germline CDR1 and CDR2 sequences are LGHNA and YNFKEQ. The V gene lost 1 base and the J gene lost 0 bases, with 15 bases spanning the gap. CDR3 residues: CASSQGRRATYQETQYF. The CDR3 DNA follows: TGTGCCAGCAGCCAAGGGCGGCGGGCCACTTACCAAGAGACCCAGTACTTC.

V gene TRBV7-2 combines with J gene TRBJ1-2, with 9 bases matching TRBD1. Germline CDR1 and CDR2: SGHTA and FQGNSA. V trimming: 5 bases; J trimming: 4 bases; junction bases outside the gene matches: 8. CDR3 length: 15 residues. In DNA form, the CDR3 reads TGTGCCAGCAGCGCCCGGGACAGGGTAATCTATGGCTACACCTTC. Its protein product is CASSARDRVIYGYTF.

The chain recombines TRBV27 with TRBJ1-4; D gene unclear. Germline V gives CDR1 MNHEY, CDR2 SMNVEV (reference sequence). V gave up 6 bases and J gave up 0 bases, with 11 bases separating them. This CDR3 is built from 15 residues. The CDR3 DNA reads TGTGCCAGCAGCGCCTGGGAGGCAACTAATGAAAAACTGTTTTTT. Its protein product is CASSAWEATNEKLFF.

CDR3 in DNA: TGCGCCAGCAGCCACGGCAGGGGCGCGGGCACCGGGGAGCTGTTTTTT. This gives the protein CASSHGRGAGTGELFF. V is TRBV5-1 and J is TRBJ2-2; a possible D gene is TRBD1 (6 bases). From germline, CDR1 is SGHRS and CDR2 YFSETQ. The CDR3 contains 16 residues. The V gene lost 4 bases and the J gene lost 4 bases, with 17 bases spanning the gap.

The rearrangement joins TRBV9 to TRBJ2-2; tentatively, D is TRBD2 (6 bases). V was trimmed by 1 base and J by 4 bases, leaving 8 bases between them. This CDR3 region has 14 residues. Germline CDR1 and CDR2: SGDLS and YYNGEE. The CDR3 DNA reads as TGTGCCAGCAGCGTACTAGCGAGCACCGGGGAGCTGTTTTTT. It yields the protein CASSVLASTGELFF.

The chain is built from TRBV4-1 and TRBJ2-7, with 9 bases identical to TRBD2. This CDR3 region has 17 residues. Unmatched junction bases numbered 13, after V lost 4 bases and J lost 3 bases. The germline V gene has CDR1 MGHRA and CDR2 YSYEKL. CDR3 protein: CASSPGLARTKNYEQYF. The CDR3 DNA reads as TGCGCCAGCAGCCCGGGACTAGCTCGCACCAAAAACTACGAGCAGTACTTC.

This clone is a singleton in its sample. The V gene is TRBV5-1, the J gene TRBJ2-1; the D is unclear. The V end was cut by 0 bases, the J end by 0 bases, with 4 bases between. The germline gives CDR1 SGHRS, CDR2 YFSETQ. The CDR3 sequence is 14 residues long. CDR3: CASSLGSSYNEQFF. The CDR3 region has the DNA TGCGCCAGCAGCTTGGGTAGCTCCTACAATGAGCAGTTCTTC.

The chain uses TRBV9 and TRBJ1-6; D may be TRBD1 (5 bases). V lost 0 bases and J lost 16, with 17 bases in between. The CDR3 is made up of 14 amino acids. Germline lookup yields CDR1 SGDLS and CDR2 YYNGEE. The CDR3 protein is CASSVGGVFTPLHF. The DNA for the CDR3 is TGTGCCAGCAGCGTAGGGGGGGTATTTACCCCTCTCCACTTT.

J is TRBJ2-1 and V is TRBV7-3, with D maybe TRBD1 (6 bases). This CDR3 has 13 amino acids. CDR1 SGHTA and CDR2 FQGTGA come from the germline V gene. Trimming cost V 2 bases and J 6 bases, with 8 bases left between them. The CDR3 region has the DNA TGTGCCAGCAGCTTAGCAGGGGTCAATGAGCAGTTCTTC. It yields the protein CASSLAGVNEQFF. The full variable domain, its missing parts supplied by reference TRBV7-3 and TRBJ2-1, is GAGVSQTPSNKVTEKGKYVELRCDPISGHTALYWYRQSLGQGPEFLIYFQGTGAADDSGLPNDRFFAVRPEGSVSTLKIQRTERGDSAVYLCASSLAGVNEQFFGPGTRLTVL.

The chain uses TRBV6-1 and TRBJ1-2; 9 positions match TRBD1. The CDR3 runs to 13 residues. J lost 6 bases, V lost 3 bases, and 2 bases had no gene match. CDR1 MNHNS and CDR2 SASEGT come from the germline V gene. Here the CDR3 DNA reads TGTGCCAGCAGTGAGGGGACAGGGAATGGCTACACCTTC. It specifies CASSEGTGNGYTF.